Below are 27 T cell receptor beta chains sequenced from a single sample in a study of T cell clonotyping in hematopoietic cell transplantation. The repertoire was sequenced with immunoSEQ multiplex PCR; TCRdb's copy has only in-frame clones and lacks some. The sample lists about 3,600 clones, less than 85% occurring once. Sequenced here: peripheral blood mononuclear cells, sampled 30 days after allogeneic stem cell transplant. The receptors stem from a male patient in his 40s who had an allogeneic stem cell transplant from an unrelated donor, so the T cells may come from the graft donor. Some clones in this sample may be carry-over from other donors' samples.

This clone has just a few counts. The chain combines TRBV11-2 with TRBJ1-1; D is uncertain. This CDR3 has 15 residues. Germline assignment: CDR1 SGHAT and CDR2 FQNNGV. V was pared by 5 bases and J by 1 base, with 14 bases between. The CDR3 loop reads CASSPKRVENTEAFF. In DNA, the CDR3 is TGTGCCAGCAGCCCGAAGCGGGTGGAGAACACTGAAGCTTTCTTT. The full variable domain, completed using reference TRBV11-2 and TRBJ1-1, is EAGVAQSPRYKIIEKRQSVAFWCNPISGHATLYWYQQILGQGPKLLIQFQNNGVVDDSQLPKDRFSAERLKGVDSTLKIQPAKLEDSAVYLCASSPKRVENTEAFFGQGTRLTVV.

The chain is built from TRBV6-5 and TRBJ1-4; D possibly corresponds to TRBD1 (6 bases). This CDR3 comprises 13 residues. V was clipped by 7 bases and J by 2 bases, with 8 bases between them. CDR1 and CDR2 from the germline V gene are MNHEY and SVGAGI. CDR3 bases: TGTGCCAGCACAGGGGCGACTAATGAAAAACTGTTTTTT. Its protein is CASTGATNEKLFF.

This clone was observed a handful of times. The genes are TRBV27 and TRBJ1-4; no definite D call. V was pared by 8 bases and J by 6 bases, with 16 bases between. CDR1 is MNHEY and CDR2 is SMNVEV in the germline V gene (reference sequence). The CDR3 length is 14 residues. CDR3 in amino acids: CASSRWEADEKLFF. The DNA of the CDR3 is TGTGCCAGCTCGAGGTGGGAAGCGGATGAAAAACTGTTTTTT.

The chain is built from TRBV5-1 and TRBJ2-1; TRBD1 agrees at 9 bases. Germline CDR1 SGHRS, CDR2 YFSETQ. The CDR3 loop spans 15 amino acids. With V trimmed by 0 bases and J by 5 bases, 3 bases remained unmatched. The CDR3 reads CASSLEGTGHNEQFF. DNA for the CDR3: TGCGCCAGCAGCTTGGAAGGGACAGGGCACAATGAGCAGTTCTTC.

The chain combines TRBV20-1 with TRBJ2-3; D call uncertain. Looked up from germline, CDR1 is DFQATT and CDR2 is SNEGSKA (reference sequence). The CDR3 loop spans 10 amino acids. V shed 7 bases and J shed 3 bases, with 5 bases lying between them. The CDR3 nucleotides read TGCAGTGTCGATACAGATACGCAGTATTTT. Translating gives CSVDTDTQYF.

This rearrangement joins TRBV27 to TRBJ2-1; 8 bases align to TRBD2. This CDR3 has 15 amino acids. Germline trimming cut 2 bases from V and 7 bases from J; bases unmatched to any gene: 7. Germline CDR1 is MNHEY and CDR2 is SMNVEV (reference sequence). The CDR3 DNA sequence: TGTGCCAGCAGTTTAATGGCAGCGGGAGCTAATGAGCAGTTCTTC. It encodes CASSLMAAGANEQFF.

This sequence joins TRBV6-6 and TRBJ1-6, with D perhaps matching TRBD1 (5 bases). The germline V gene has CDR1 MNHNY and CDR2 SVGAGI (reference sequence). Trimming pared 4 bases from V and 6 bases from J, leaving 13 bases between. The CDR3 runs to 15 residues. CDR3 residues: CASSSAGPTNSPLHF. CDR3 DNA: TGTGCCAGCAGTTCGGCGGGACCAACTAATTCACCCCTCCACTTT.

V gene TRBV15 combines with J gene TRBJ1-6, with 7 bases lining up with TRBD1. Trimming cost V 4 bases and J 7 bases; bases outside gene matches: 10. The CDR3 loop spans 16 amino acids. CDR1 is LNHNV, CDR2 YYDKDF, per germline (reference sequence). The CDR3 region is CATSTRGWGRNSPLHF. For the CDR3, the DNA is TGTGCCACCAGCACCAGGGGGTGGGGTCGGAATTCACCCCTCCACTTT.

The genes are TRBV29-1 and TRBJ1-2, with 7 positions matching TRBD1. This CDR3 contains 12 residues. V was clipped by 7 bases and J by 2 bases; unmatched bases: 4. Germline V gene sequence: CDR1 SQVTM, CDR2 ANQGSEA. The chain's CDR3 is CSAQTGNYGYTF. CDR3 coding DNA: TGCAGCGCACAGACAGGGAACTATGGCTACACCTTC. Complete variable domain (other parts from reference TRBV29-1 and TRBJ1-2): SAVISQKPSRDICQRGTSLTIQCQVDSQVTMMFWYRQQPGQSLTLIATANQGSEATYESGFVIDKFPISRPNLTFSTLTVSNMSPEDSSIYLCSAQTGNYGYTFGSGTRLTVV.

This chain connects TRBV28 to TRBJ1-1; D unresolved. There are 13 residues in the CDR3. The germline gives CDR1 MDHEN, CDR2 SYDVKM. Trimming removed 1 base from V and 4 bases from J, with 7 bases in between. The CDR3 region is CASSLSESTEAFF. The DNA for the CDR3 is TGTGCCAGCAGTTTATCCGAGTCCACTGAAGCTTTCTTT.

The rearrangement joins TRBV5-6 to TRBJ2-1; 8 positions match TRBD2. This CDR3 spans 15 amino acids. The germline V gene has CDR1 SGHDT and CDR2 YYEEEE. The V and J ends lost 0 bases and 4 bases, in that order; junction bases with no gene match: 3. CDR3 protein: CASSLVSGNYNEQFF. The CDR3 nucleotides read TGTGCCAGCAGCTTGGTTAGCGGGAATTACAATGAGCAGTTCTTC.

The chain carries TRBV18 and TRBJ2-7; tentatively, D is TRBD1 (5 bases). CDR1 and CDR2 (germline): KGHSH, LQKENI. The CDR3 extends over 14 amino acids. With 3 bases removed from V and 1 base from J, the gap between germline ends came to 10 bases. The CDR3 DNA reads TGTGCCAGCTCACCGGCCCAGGGATCCTACGAGCAGTACTTC. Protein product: CASSPAQGSYEQYF.

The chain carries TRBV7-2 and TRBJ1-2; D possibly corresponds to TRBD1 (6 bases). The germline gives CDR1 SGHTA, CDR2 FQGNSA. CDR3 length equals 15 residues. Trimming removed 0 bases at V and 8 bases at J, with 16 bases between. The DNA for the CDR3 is TGTGCCAGCAGCTTAGCTTCGTCGGGGGGCTCGGGCTACACCTTC. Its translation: CASSLASSGGSGYTF.

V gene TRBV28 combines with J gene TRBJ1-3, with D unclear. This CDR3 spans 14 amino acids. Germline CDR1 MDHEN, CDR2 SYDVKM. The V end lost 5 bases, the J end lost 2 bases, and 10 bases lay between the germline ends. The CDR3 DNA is TGTGCCAGCAGTGCATCGTATCCTGGAAACACCATATATTTT. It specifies CASSASYPGNTIYF.

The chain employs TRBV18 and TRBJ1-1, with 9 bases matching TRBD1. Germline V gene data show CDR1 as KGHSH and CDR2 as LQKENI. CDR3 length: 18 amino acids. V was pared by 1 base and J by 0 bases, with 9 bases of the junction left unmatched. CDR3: CASSPLVADRGLNTEAFF. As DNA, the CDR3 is TGTGCCAGCTCACCACTTGTCGCGGACAGGGGATTGAACACTGAAGCTTTCTTT.

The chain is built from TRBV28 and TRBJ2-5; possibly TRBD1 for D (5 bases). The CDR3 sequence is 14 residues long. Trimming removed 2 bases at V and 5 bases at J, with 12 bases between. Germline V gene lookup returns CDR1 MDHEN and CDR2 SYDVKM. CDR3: CASSLLSAGETQYF. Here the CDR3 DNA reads TGTGCCAGCAGTTTACTGTCCGCAGGGGAGACCCAGTACTTC.

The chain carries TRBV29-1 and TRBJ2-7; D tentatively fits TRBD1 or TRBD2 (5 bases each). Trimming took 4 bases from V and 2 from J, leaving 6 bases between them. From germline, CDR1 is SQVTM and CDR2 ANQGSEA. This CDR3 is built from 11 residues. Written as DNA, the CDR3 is TGCAGCGTTGGGGGGACCTACGAGCAGTACTTC. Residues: CSVGGTYEQYF.

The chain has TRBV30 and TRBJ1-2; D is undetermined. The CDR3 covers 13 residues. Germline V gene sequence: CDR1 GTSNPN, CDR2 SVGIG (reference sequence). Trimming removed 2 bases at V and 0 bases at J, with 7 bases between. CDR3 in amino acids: CAWSMVPNYGYTF. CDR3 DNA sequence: TGTGCCTGGAGTATGGTACCTAACTATGGCTACACCTTC.

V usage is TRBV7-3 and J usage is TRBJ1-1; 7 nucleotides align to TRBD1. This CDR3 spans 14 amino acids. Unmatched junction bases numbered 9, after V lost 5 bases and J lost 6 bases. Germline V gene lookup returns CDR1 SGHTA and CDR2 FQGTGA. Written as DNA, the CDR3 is TGTGCCAGCAGCCCCCAGACAGGGAAGGCTGAAGCTTTCTTT. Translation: CASSPQTGKAEAFF.

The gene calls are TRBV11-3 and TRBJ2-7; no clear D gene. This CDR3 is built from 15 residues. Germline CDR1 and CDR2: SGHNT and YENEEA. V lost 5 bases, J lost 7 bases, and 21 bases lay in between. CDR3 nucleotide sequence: TGTGCCAGCAGCCACGCCGTCGACACCTTTTCAGAGCAGTACTTC. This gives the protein CASSHAVDTFSEQYF.

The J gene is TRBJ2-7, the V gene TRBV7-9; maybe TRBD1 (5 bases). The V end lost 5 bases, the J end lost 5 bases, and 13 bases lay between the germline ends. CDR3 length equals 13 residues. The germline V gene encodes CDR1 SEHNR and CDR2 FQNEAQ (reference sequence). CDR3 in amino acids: CASSPKGPHEQYF. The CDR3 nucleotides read TGTGCCAGCAGCCCCAAGGGGCCCCACGAGCAGTACTTC.

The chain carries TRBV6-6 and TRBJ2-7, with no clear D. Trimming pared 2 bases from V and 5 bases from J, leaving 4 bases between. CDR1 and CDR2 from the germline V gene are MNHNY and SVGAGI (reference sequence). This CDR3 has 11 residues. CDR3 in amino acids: CASSYLNEQYF. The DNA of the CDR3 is TGTGCCAGCAGTTACCTTAACGAGCAGTACTTC.

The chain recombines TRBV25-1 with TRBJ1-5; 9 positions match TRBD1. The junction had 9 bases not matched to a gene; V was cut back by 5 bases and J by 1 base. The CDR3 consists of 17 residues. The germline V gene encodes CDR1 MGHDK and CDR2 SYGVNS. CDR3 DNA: TGTGCCAGCAGTCCCAGATCCGGGACAGGGAGCAATCAGCCCCAGCATTTT. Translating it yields CASSPRSGTGSNQPQHF.

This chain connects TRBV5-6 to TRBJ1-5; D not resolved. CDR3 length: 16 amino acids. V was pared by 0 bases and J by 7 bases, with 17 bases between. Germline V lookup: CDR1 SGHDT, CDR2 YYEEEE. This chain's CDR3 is CASSLGDTGAPQPQHF. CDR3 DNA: TGTGCCAGCAGCTTGGGCGACACTGGAGCCCCCCAGCCCCAGCATTTT.

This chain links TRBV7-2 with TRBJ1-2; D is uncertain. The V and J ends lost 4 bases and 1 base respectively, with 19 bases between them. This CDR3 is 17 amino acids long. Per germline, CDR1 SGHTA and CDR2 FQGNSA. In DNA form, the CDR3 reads TGTGCCAGCAGCTCATTAGCCGGGCAGGCCCTTAACTATGGCTACACCTTC. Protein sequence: CASSSLAGQALNYGYTF.

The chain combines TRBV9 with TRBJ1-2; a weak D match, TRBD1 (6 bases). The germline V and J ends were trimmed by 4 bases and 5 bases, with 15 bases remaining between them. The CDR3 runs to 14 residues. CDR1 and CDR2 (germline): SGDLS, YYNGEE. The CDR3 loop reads CASSPETGLYGYTF. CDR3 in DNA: TGTGCCAGCAGCCCCGAGACAGGACTTTATGGCTACACCTTC.

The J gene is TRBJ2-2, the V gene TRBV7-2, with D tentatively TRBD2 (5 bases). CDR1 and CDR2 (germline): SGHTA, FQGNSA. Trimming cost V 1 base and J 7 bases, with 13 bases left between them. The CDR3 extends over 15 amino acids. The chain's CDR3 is CASSLGGLVGGELFF. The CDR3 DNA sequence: TGTGCCAGCAGCTTAGGAGGGTTAGTCGGCGGGGAGCTGTTTTTT.